This is a list of T cell receptor beta chains from one sample in a study of cytomegalovirus exposure and HLA in healthy donors. Data came from immunoSEQ multiplex PCR; TCRdb stores just in-frame clones and leaves some out. Here the sample spans around 98,000 clones, roughly 90% being singletons. Sequencing was carried out using PBMCs. These receptors came from a man in his late teens or twenties in good health and CMV-seropositive. The conserved cysteine and the conserved F or W are not part of the CDR3 here.

J: TRBJ2-3
V: TRBV6-1
CDR3: ASSELEGTQY

J: TRBJ2-5
V: TRBV11-3
CDR3: ASSLVLGTGGVQETQY

J: TRBJ1-1
V: TRBV13
CDR3: ASSSDRDVPEAF

J: TRBJ1-1
V: TRBV18
CDR3: ASSPGNRGDTEAF

J: TRBJ2-2
V: TRBV6-1
CDR3: ASKDQGASGELF

J: TRBJ1-5
V: TRBV27
CDR3: ASSPDSHQPQH

J: TRBJ2-3
V: TRBV5-1
CDR3: ASSIGTGTDTQY

J: TRBJ2-7
V: TRBV6-6
CDR3: ASSYQQGNYEQY

J: TRBJ2-1
V: TRBV9
CDR3: ASSVKGGDYNEQF

J: TRBJ2-5
V: TRBV9
CDR3: ASSASTGEETQY

J: TRBJ2-7
V: TRBV4-1
CDR3: ASSQTVSYEQY

J: TRBJ2-7
V: TRBV27
CDR3: ASSLSPYKEQY

J: TRBJ1-2
V: TRBV6-5
CDR3: ASSPTAGTFYGYT

J: TRBJ2-2
V: TRBV7-3
CDR3: ASSTKSGTGELF

J: TRBJ2-1
V: TRBV5-1
CDR3: ASSYLAGRSYEQF

J: TRBJ1-1
V: TRBV2
CDR3: ASSVDRVNTEAF

J: TRBJ2-6
V: TRBV7-6
CDR3: ASSESSGTGANVLT

J: TRBJ2-2
V: TRBV7-3
CDR3: ASSLGGQGNTGELF

J: TRBJ2-3
V: TRBV19
CDR3: ASSRTPGTSGSTDTQY

J: TRBJ2-3
V: TRBV10-3
CDR3: AISDRDLIADTQY

J: TRBJ2-5
V: TRBV2
CDR3: ASNPLAGSRKETQY

J: TRBJ2-1
V: TRBV11-1
CDR3: ASSGGGGSGSYNEQF

J: TRBJ2-7
V: TRBV6-6
CDR3: ASSYSSGRSTYEQY

J: TRBJ1-3
V: TRBV28
CDR3: ASSPTQYGFTGNTIY

J: TRBJ2-3
V: TRBV5-1
CDR3: ASSFLDIGDTDTQY

J: TRBJ1-5
V: TRBV15
CDR3: ATSRDLREGQENNQPQH

J: TRBJ1-5
V: TRBV11-2
CDR3: ASSSRYGGPPQH

J: TRBJ1-3
V: TRBV28
CDR3: ASSFRGYSGNTIY

J: TRBJ1-6
V: TRBV5-1
CDR3: ASSLQGSSYNSPLH

J: TRBJ2-1
V: TRBV19
CDR3: ASSIAPGNEQF

J: TRBJ2-7
V: TRBV11-2
CDR3: ASSLDRGGWNEQY

J: TRBJ2-5
V: TRBV2
CDR3: ASSEGQGSWETQY

J: TRBJ1-2
V: TRBV7-2
CDR3: ASSLAGTGRYT

J: TRBJ2-7
V: TRBV7-6
CDR3: ASSLGLAGGSYEQY

J: TRBJ2-1
V: TRBV18
CDR3: ASSPTSGTMREQF

J: TRBJ2-7
V: TRBV6-5
CDR3: ASTKTAPYEQY

J: TRBJ1-4
V: TRBV7-9
CDR3: ASDPGQGDEKLF

J: TRBJ2-7
V: TRBV6-5
CDR3: ASSRTGSYEQY

J: TRBJ2-7
V: TRBV11-2
CDR3: ASSSGQGNYEQY